The clone carrying this TCR beta chain is classed as medium-sized. Its specificity is not known. This sample was included in a study of metastatic and nonmetastatic thyroid tumors. About the study: Malignant thyroid and benign thyroid patients provided blood and tumor or nodule tissue whose repertoires were compared. Study observations and caveats: Patients with malignant thyroid tumors reportedly had significantly higher TCR beta diversity than those with benign nodules, in blood and tumor.

The V and J ends lost 6 bases and 4 bases, in that order; junction bases with no gene match: 17. CDR1 and CDR2 (germline): MNHEY, SVGEGT. There are 17 residues in the CDR3. In the study's own analysis: The study built a papillary thyroid cancer distant-metastasis classifier from CDR3 differences across clinicopathological groups. MiXCR was used by TCRdb to re-call the PCR reads. The V and J calls and clone size come from TCRdb's table, not from the authors' own analysis. The sample shows approximately 38,000 clones, 25% to 30% of them seen only once. Among the patients, none had received any treatment before thyroid surgery.

This TCR was sampled from a female donor with papillary thyroid cancer or a benign thyroid nodule (not recorded which). Some clones in this sample may be carry-over from other donors' samples. Sequencing was performed on blood. This chain joins TRBV6-2 or TRBV6-3 and TRBJ2-7; 8 bases agree with TRBD2. In nucleotides, the CDR3 is TGTGCCAGCAGCTTCGGAGGGGCGGGGCTAGCGGGTTACGAGCAGTACTTC. Amino acid sequence: CASSFGGAGLAGYEQYF.